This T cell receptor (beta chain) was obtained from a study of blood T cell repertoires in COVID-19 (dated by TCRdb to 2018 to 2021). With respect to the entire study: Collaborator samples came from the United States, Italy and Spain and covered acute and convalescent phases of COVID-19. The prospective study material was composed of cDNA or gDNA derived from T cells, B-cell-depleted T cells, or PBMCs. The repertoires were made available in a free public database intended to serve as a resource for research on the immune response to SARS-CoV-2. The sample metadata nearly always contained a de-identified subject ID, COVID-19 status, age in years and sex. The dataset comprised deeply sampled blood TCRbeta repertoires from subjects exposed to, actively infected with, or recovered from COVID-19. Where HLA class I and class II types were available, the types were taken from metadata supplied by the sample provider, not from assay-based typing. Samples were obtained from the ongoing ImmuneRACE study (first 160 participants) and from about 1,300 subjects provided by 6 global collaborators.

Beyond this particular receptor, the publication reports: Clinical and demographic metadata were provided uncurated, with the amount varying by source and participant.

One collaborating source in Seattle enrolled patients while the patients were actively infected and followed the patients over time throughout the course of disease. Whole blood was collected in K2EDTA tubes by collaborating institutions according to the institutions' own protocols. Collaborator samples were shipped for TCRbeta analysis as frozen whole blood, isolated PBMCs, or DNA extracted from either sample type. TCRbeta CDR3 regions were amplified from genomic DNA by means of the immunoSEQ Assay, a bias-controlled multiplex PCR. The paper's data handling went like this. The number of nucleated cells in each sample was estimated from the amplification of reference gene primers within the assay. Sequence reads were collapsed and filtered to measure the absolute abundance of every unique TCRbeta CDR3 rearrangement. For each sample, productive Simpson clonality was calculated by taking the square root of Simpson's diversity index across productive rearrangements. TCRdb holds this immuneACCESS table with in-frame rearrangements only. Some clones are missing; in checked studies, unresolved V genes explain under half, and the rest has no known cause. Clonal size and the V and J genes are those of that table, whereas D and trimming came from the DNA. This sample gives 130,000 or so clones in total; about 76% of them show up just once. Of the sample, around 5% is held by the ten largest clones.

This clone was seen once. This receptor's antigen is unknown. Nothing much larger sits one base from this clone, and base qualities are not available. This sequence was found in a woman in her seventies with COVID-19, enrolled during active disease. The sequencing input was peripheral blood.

CDR3 region: CASSLWGRVGEKLFF. DNA sequence: TGCGCCAGCAGCTTGTGGGGCAGGGTAGGAGAAAAACTGTTTTTT. The sequence joins TRBV5-1 to TRBJ1-4; a weak D assignment points to TRBD1 (5 bases agree). CDR1 and CDR2 (SGHRS, YFSETQ) derive from the germline V gene. The CDR3 numbers 15 residues from cysteine through phenylalanine. Of all the DNA, just the CDR3 is kept, 45 bases in frame from base 1. V is cut by 1 base and J by 8 bases, and the space between the germline ends is 15 bases. The CDR3 plus the reference TRBV5-1 and TRBJ1-4 genes for the other parts give the full variable domain: KAGVTQTPRYLIKTRGQQVTLSCSPISGHRSVSWYQQTPGQGLQFLFEYFSETQRNKGNFPGRFSGRQFSNSRSEMNVSTLELGDSALYLCASSLWGRVGEKLFFGSGTQLSVL.